Following are 26 T cell receptor beta chains from one sample sequenced in a study of cytomegalovirus exposure and HLA in healthy donors. Primers for the PCR totalled 60 Vbeta and 13 Jbeta. Generated by immunoSEQ multiplex PCR, the TCRdb table keeps only in-frame clones and is missing some. Of 93,000 or so clones in the sample, 84% were seen once. The sample consisted of PBMCs. Source of these receptors: a woman under 30 in good health and CMV-seropositive.

V is TRBV28 and J is TRBJ2-5; perhaps TRBD1 as D (7 bases). Germline CDR1 and CDR2: MDHEN and SYDVKM. The CDR3 covers 14 residues. Trimming pared 3 bases from V and 4 bases from J, leaving 12 bases between. The CDR3 nucleotides read TGTGCCAGCAGTTTGGGACAGACTAGAGAGACCCAGTACTTC. This sequence encodes CASSLGQTRETQYF.

This clone is a singleton in its sample. The gene calls are TRBV5-4 and TRBJ2-1, with D maybe TRBD2 (5 bases). Trimming removed 1 base at V and 1 base at J, with 9 bases between. Germline CDR1 and CDR2: SGHNT and YYREEE (reference sequence). The CDR3 runs to 15 residues. The CDR3 sequence: CASSLIGGSYNEQFF. CDR3 coding DNA: TGTGCCAGCAGCTTGATTGGCGGGTCCTACAATGAGCAGTTCTTC.

The chain combines TRBV7-9 with TRBJ1-4; 10 bases line up with TRBD1. This CDR3 region has 16 residues. J gave up 7 bases and V 4 bases, and 9 bases lay outside the gene matches. CDR1 SEHNR and CDR2 FQNEAQ come from the germline V gene (reference sequence). The CDR3, as DNA: TGTGCCAGCAGCTCGCTACTGACAGGGGGCATTGAAAAACTGTTTTTT. Residues: CASSSLLTGGIEKLFF.

The CDR3 DNA is TGTGCCAGCAGCCAAGATTTCCCTACCTGGGAGACCCAGTACTTC. It encodes CASSQDFPTWETQYF. The chain uses TRBV4-2 and TRBJ2-5; no clear D. V lost 0 bases and J lost 5, with 13 bases in between. This CDR3 region has 15 residues. Looked up from germline, CDR1 is LGHNA and CDR2 is YNFKEQ.

The chain employs TRBV28 and TRBJ2-1; possible D gene TRBD2, 5 bases. Looked up from germline, CDR1 is MDHEN and CDR2 is SYDVKM. V lost 6 bases and J lost 8, with 20 bases in between. CDR3 length equals 15 residues. The DNA for the CDR3 is TGTGCCAGCAGGGGCAGAGGGAGCCCTCGGGATGAGCAGTTCTTC. Protein product: CASRGRGSPRDEQFF.

The chain joins TRBV6-6 to TRBJ1-1; D call uncertain. CDR3 size: 14 residues. Per germline, CDR1 MNHNY and CDR2 SVGAGI (reference sequence). Between the trimmed V and J ends, which lost 2 bases and 4 bases, there was a span of 11 bases. The chain's CDR3 is CASSYRVWFTEAFF. In DNA form, the CDR3 reads TGTGCCAGCAGTTACCGGGTGTGGTTCACTGAAGCTTTCTTT.

This clone came up once. This rearrangement joins TRBV5-1 to TRBJ2-3; 11 positions agree with TRBD2. The CDR3 runs 16 residues. V was clipped by 2 bases and J by 5 bases; unmatched bases: 7. Looked up from germline, CDR1 is SGHRS and CDR2 is YFSETQ. The CDR3 here is CASSFIGTSGEDTQYF. CDR3 bases: TGCGCCAGCAGCTTCATTGGGACTAGCGGAGAAGATACGCAGTATTTT.

J is TRBJ2-3 and V is TRBV29-1; tentative D call: TRBD1 (5 bases). Germline CDR1 and CDR2: SQVTM and ANQGSEA. Trimming left V 4 bases short and J 3 bases short, with 11 bases between. The CDR3 spans 13 residues. CDR3 loop: CSVVQGLTDTQYF. CDR3 in DNA: TGCAGCGTTGTGCAGGGTCTAACAGATACGCAGTATTTT.

The gene calls are TRBV6-5 and TRBJ2-1, with D possibly being TRBD1 (6 bases). Germline values: CDR1 MNHEY, CDR2 SVGAGI. This CDR3 has 15 amino acids. V was shortened by 1 base and J by 10 bases, with 17 bases between the two germline ends. CDR3 bases: TGTGCCAGCAGTTACTGGGACACCCCCGAGGGGGAGCAGTTCTTC. The encoded protein is CASSYWDTPEGEQFF.

This sequence joins TRBV6-6 and TRBJ2-7, with TRBD1 identical over 8 bases. Germline trimming cut 0 bases from V and 4 bases from J; bases unmatched to any gene: 8. The germline V gene has CDR1 MNHNY and CDR2 SVGAGI (reference sequence). The CDR3 extends over 16 amino acids. CDR3 protein: CASSYSATRTGYEQYF. CDR3 nucleotides: TGTGCCAGCAGTTACTCCGCGACCCGGACAGGGTACGAGCAGTACTTC.

This chain joins TRBV10-3 and TRBJ2-1, with 8 bases identical to TRBD1. This CDR3 comprises 14 residues. V gave up 6 bases and J gave up 9 bases; unmatched junction bases: 10. Germline V lookup: CDR1 ENHRY, CDR2 SYGVKD. CDR3: CAIRDSGQASEQFF. CDR3 nucleotide sequence: TGTGCCATCAGAGATTCGGGACAGGCTTCTGAGCAGTTCTTC.

The table lists this clone with a count of one. This chain links TRBV5-1 with TRBJ2-5; D might be TRBD2 (6 bases). V shed 0 bases and J shed 1 base, with 16 bases lying between them. This CDR3 region has 17 residues. The V gene's germline CDR1 is SGHRS and CDR2 YFSETQ. CDR3 region: CASSLVGSGARQETQYF. CDR3 DNA: TGCGCCAGCAGCTTGGTCGGTAGCGGAGCACGCCAAGAGACCCAGTACTTC.

The chain links TRBV25-1 to TRBJ1-2; D perhaps matches TRBD1 (5 bases). Trimming shortened V by 6 bases and J by 6 bases, and 17 bases separated the two germline ends. Germline V lookup: CDR1 MGHDK, CDR2 SYGVNS. This CDR3 comprises 14 residues. The CDR3 sequence is CASSNVDSSDGYTF. The CDR3 DNA is TGTGCCAGCAGCAATGTTGACAGCTCGGATGGCTACACCTTC.

Concerning this clone itself: A read error may be the cause here, since a much bigger clone is one base away. The rearrangement links TRBV7-3 to TRBJ2-3; 8 bases are a match to TRBD1. Germline CDR1 reads SGHTA; CDR2 reads FQGTGA. There are 14 residues in the CDR3. V dropped 2 bases and J dropped 4; count of bases not matched to a gene: 2. CDR3 loop: CASSLQGASDTQYF. In DNA, the CDR3 is TGTGCCAGCAGCTTACAGGGGGCTTCAGATACGCAGTATTTT.

The V call is TRBV10-1, the J call TRBJ1-6; 7 bases match TRBD1. Per germline, CDR1 WNHNN and CDR2 SYGVQD (reference sequence). CDR3 size: 13 residues. The J segment lost 9 bases and the V segment lost 3 bases, leaving 2 bases of the junction unmatched. CDR3 protein: CASSEYRGSPLHF. In nucleotides, the CDR3 is TGCGCCAGCAGTGAATACAGGGGTTCACCCCTCCACTTT.

This clone has at least ten counts. Within the sample, other DNA sequences also encode this same CDR3. The chain joins TRBV7-2 to TRBJ1-5; unclear D gene. The length of the CDR3 is 13 residues. Trimming stripped 1 base from V and 4 bases from J, with 5 bases between. Germline lookup yields CDR1 SGHTA and CDR2 FQGNSA. As DNA, the CDR3 is TGTGCCAGCAGCTTAGGTCCGAATCAGCCCCAGCATTTT. This codes for CASSLGPNQPQHF.

The J gene is TRBJ1-2, the V gene TRBV6-6; D possibly corresponds to TRBD1 (5 bases). CDR1 MNHNY and CDR2 SVGAGI come from the germline V gene (reference sequence). Deletions cut 6 bases from V and 7 bases from J, with 18 bases between. The CDR3 is 14 residues long. CDR3 region: CASSPGGGVGGYTF. DNA for the CDR3: TGTGCCAGCAGCCCCGGGGGGGGAGTTGGTGGCTACACCTTC.

The rearrangement links TRBV6-5 to TRBJ2-1; weak D call: TRBD2 (6 bases). CDR3 length: 11 amino acids. The V end was cut by 6 bases, the J end by 10 bases, with 10 bases between. Germline V lookup: CDR1 MNHEY, CDR2 SVGAGI. DNA for the CDR3: TGTGCCAGCAGGGAGGGCCCCGAGCAGTTCTTC. Its protein is CASREGPEQFF.

The chain joins TRBV6-6 to TRBJ2-1; D may be TRBD1 (5 bases). The CDR3 runs 13 residues. Trimming removed 2 bases at V and 7 bases at J, with 9 bases between. Germline assignment: CDR1 MNHNY and CDR2 SVGAGI (reference sequence). CDR3: CASSYMSGNEQFF. CDR3 nucleotides: TGTGCCAGCAGTTACATGTCAGGGAATGAGCAGTTCTTC.

The gene calls are TRBV6-5 and TRBJ2-5, with 9 bases fitting TRBD1. V gave up 5 bases and J gave up 5 bases; unmatched junction bases: 9. The CDR3 contains 15 residues. Germline V gene data show CDR1 as MNHEY and CDR2 as SVGAGI. The CDR3 is CASSVSDRGPETQYF. As DNA, the CDR3 is TGTGCCAGCAGTGTATCGGACAGGGGCCCGGAGACCCAGTACTTC.

This sequence joins TRBV7-2 and TRBJ2-7; the D gene is possibly TRBD1 (6 bases). This CDR3 has 14 amino acids. Trimming removed 2 bases from V and 5 bases from J, with 13 bases in between. The germline V gene encodes CDR1 SGHTA and CDR2 FQGNSA. In nucleotides, the CDR3 is TGTGCCAGCAGCTTAAGTCAGGGGATCCACGAGCAGTACTTC. Its translation: CASSLSQGIHEQYF.

The chain's CDR3 is CADSVRQETQYF. Here the CDR3 DNA reads TGTGCCGACAGCGTTCGCCAAGAGACCCAGTACTTC. This chain joins TRBV6-5 and TRBJ2-5, with D perhaps TRBD1 (5 bases). The CDR3 runs to 12 residues. CDR1 and CDR2 from the germline V gene are MNHEY and SVGAGI. V was cut by 11 bases and J by 1 base, with 11 bases left in between.

The rearrangement links TRBV27 to TRBJ1-2; perhaps TRBD1 as D (6 bases). This CDR3 region has 14 residues. Germline lookup yields CDR1 MNHEY and CDR2 SMNVEV (reference sequence). The ends were cut back, 8 bases at V and 4 bases at J, with 17 bases in the middle. The CDR3 loop reads CASRKADSPYGYTF. The CDR3 region has the DNA TGTGCCAGCCGAAAAGCGGACAGCCCCTATGGCTACACCTTC.

The chain carries TRBV7-9 and TRBJ2-1, with 9 bases that match TRBD2. With V trimmed by 8 bases and J by 5 bases, 10 bases remained unmatched. Germline assignment: CDR1 SEHNR and CDR2 FQNEAQ (reference sequence). The CDR3 consists of 15 residues. The CDR3 here is CASVSGRVRDNEQFF. Written as DNA, the CDR3 is TGTGCCAGCGTTAGCGGGAGAGTTAGGGACAATGAGCAGTTCTTC.

In this sample, this clone turned up once. The V call is TRBV15, the J call TRBJ2-1, with a possible D match to TRBD2 (6 bases). Trimming removed 4 bases from V and 9 bases from J, with 16 bases in between. Germline V gives CDR1 LNHNV, CDR2 YYDKDF (reference sequence). CDR3 length: 14 residues. The CDR3 spells CATSTPGTWSEQFF. For the CDR3, the DNA is TGTGCCACCAGCACCCCCGGGACTTGGAGTGAGCAGTTCTTC.

The chain carries TRBV6-4 and TRBJ1-1; tentative D call: TRBD1 (5 bases). The CDR3 runs 14 residues. CDR1 MRHNA and CDR2 SNTAGT come from the germline V gene. The V and J ends lost 3 bases and 4 bases respectively, with 12 bases between them. This CDR3 reads CASSEFMGGTEAFF. The CDR3 region has the DNA TGTGCCAGCAGTGAGTTTATGGGGGGCACTGAAGCTTTCTTT.